Described below is a single T cell receptor (beta chain) sequence and its context. V lost 4 bases to trimming and J lost 0 bases, with 5 bases between them. The CDR3 consists of 13 residues. CD8 T cells were positively selected from what remained after CD4 positive selection. The source of the sample is a study of naive and memory T cell subsets. An equimolar mix of two oligonucleotides served as the beta constant-region primer for TRBC1 and TRBC2. TCRdb recomputed calls from the UMI-ligation and nested PCR reads with MiXCR, one row per CDR3 protein. The sample lists about 85,000 distinct CDR3 sequences; around 13% were seen once.

This sequence joins TRBV12-3 or TRBV12-4 and TRBJ2-3; no reliable D call. This clonotype was sampled from a human donor in good health. Sample: central memory CD4+ T cells from blood. DNA of the CDR3: TGTGCCAGCAGTTCGGACAGCACAGATACGCAGTATTTT. It translates to CASSSDSTDTQYF.